One and the same sample provided the 17 T cell receptor beta chains below, sequenced in a study of T cell responses to AZD1222 COVID-19 vaccine. The assay was immunoSEQ multiplex PCR, and TCRdb's table has in-frame clones only and misses some. The sample has about 94,000 clones; 85% are singletons. The material sequenced was peripheral blood, taken 28 days after the second AZD1222 dose. All receptors derive from an adult who received the AZD1222 COVID-19 vaccine.

The V call is TRBV19, the J call TRBJ1-1, with no clear D. The germline gives CDR1 LNHDA, CDR2 SQIVND (reference sequence). The CDR3 loop spans 15 amino acids. Trimming left V 2 bases short and J 5 bases short, with 15 bases between. DNA of the CDR3: TGTGCCAGTAGTATACGGCCCCGGGGATGGACTGAAGCTTTCTTT. This codes for CASSIRPRGWTEAFF.

The chain uses TRBV4-3 and TRBJ2-1, with 12 positions matching TRBD1. The trim removed 4 bases at V and 4 bases at J, leaving 5 bases unmatched. Germline CDR1 and CDR2: LGHNA and YSLEER. This CDR3 spans 16 amino acids. The DNA for the CDR3 is TGCGCCAGCAGCCGCGGGACAGGGGGCCTTTACAATGAGCAGTTCTTC. Translation: CASSRGTGGLYNEQFF.

This sequence joins TRBV19 and TRBJ2-3; D is unclear. V was shortened by 5 bases and J by 1 base, with 4 bases between the two germline ends. Germline V gene sequence: CDR1 LNHDA, CDR2 SQIVND (reference sequence). The CDR3 length is 12 residues. CDR3 region: CASSWGTDTQYF. The CDR3 region has the DNA TGTGCCAGTAGTTGGGGCACAGATACGCAGTATTTT.

The chain carries TRBV7-9 and TRBJ2-1; 9 positions match TRBD1. This CDR3 spans 17 amino acids. With V trimmed by 7 bases and J by 6 bases, 16 bases remained unmatched. Germline assignment: CDR1 SEHNR and CDR2 FQNEAQ (reference sequence). CDR3 in amino acids: CASTRSGTGKYSNEQFF. The CDR3 region has the DNA TGTGCCAGCACCCGGTCGGGGACAGGGAAATACAGCAATGAGCAGTTCTTC.

This clone came up a few times. The genes are TRBV14 and TRBJ1-2; no firm D call. Looked up from germline, CDR1 is SGHDN and CDR2 is FVKESK. The CDR3 is 13 amino acids. The ends were cut back, 6 bases at V and 3 bases at J, with 11 bases in the middle. The CDR3 spells CASRFSTDYGYTF. CDR3 in DNA: TGTGCCAGCAGGTTCTCCACAGACTATGGCTACACCTTC. The whole variable domain, filled in from reference TRBV14 and TRBJ1-2, reads EAGVTQFPSHSVIEKGQTVTLRCDPISGHDNLYWYRRVMGKEIKFLLHFVKESKQDESGMPNNRFLAERTGGTYSTLKVQPAELEDSGVYFCASRFSTDYGYTFGSGTRLTVV.

The gene calls are TRBV10-3 and TRBJ2-1; 12 bases map to TRBD2. Germline values: CDR1 ENHRY, CDR2 SYGVKD. The CDR3 totals 15 residues. J gave up 6 bases and V 6 bases, and 6 bases lay outside the gene matches. The CDR3 region is CAISRTSGGSNEQFF. The CDR3 nucleotides are TGTGCCATCAGCCGAACTAGCGGGGGGAGCAATGAGCAGTTCTTC.

The V and J genes are TRBV19 and TRBJ1-5; 7 bases align to TRBD1. V lost 7 bases and J lost 0; bases outside the gene matches: 9. CDR3 length: 16 amino acids. Germline assignment: CDR1 LNHDA and CDR2 SQIVND (reference sequence). The CDR3, as DNA: TGTGCCAGTACCCGGGACAGCATAATTAGCAATCAGCCCCAGCATTTT. This codes for CASTRDSIISNQPQHF.

V usage is TRBV7-2 and J usage is TRBJ1-2, with 8 bases aligning to TRBD1. The CDR3 contains 13 residues. Germline CDR1 is SGHTA and CDR2 is FQGNSA. J gave up 6 bases and V 5 bases, and 5 bases lay outside the gene matches. The CDR3 spells CASSPDRVNGYTF. The CDR3 DNA reads as TGTGCCAGCAGCCCGGACAGGGTAAATGGCTACACCTTC.

The table lists this clone with a few counts. This chain connects TRBV20-1 to TRBJ2-1; D not certain. Germline assignment: CDR1 DFQATT and CDR2 SNEGSKA (reference sequence). The CDR3 loop spans 11 amino acids. Trimming cost V 1 base and J 5 bases, with 3 bases left between them. This CDR3 is CSARGDNEQFF. The CDR3 DNA reads as TGCAGTGCTAGAGGGGACAATGAGCAGTTCTTC.

This clone was counted a single time. This chain connects TRBV2 to TRBJ1-2; unclear D gene. Germline V gene sequence: CDR1 SNHLY, CDR2 FYNNEI. The CDR3 spans 12 residues. V was pared by 4 bases and J by 4 bases, with 7 bases between. This CDR3 reads CASSVSRYGYTF. DNA of the CDR3: TGTGCCAGCAGTGTGAGCCGCTATGGCTACACCTTC.

This clone was detected once. V usage is TRBV5-6 and J usage is TRBJ2-1, with D perhaps TRBD1 (6 bases). This CDR3 contains 16 residues. The germline V gene has CDR1 SGHDT and CDR2 YYEEEE. Trimming stripped 4 bases from V and 1 base from J, with 15 bases between. CDR3 coding DNA: TGTGCCAGCAGCCGAGGGTTAGGGGGTTCCTACAATGAGCAGTTCTTC. It yields the protein CASSRGLGGSYNEQFF.

The genes are TRBV6-4 and TRBJ2-1; D is ambiguous. There are 17 residues in the CDR3. V was cut by 2 bases and J by 4 bases, with 18 bases left in between. CDR1 and CDR2 (germline): MRHNA, SNTAGT. The CDR3 DNA follows: TGTGCCAGCAGTGACCTTGATCTGCAGCCCCTTTACAATGAGCAGTTCTTC. It encodes CASSDLDLQPLYNEQFF.

This clone occurred a few times. This rearrangement joins TRBV7-2 to TRBJ1-3; TRBD1 is a possible D gene (5 bases). The germline V and J ends were trimmed by 5 bases and 4 bases, with 12 bases remaining between them. This CDR3 has 14 residues. CDR1 is SGHTA and CDR2 is FQGNSA in the germline V gene. The CDR3 nucleotides are TGTGCCAGCAGCACGGGGACTCCGGGAAACACCATATATTTT. Amino acids: CASSTGTPGNTIYF.

The rearrangement links TRBV7-8 to TRBJ2-5; D is possibly TRBD1 (6 bases). V shed 11 bases and J shed 4 bases, with 20 bases lying between them. The length of the CDR3 is 14 residues. The germline gives CDR1 SGHVS, CDR2 FQNEAQ. The DNA for the CDR3 is TGTGCCGGTAACAGGGTTCTCGGTGGAGAGACCCAGTACTTC. Amino acids: CAGNRVLGGETQYF.

The genes are TRBV4-2 and TRBJ2-1; 12 bases align to TRBD2. The V gene end was trimmed by 0 bases and the J gene end by 7 bases; junction bases not matched to a gene: 19. Germline V gene lookup returns CDR1 LGHNA and CDR2 YNFKEQ. The CDR3 runs 21 residues. This CDR3 reads CASSQDLKTSGSFAPPNEQFF. The CDR3 DNA is TGTGCCAGCAGCCAAGATCTCAAGACTAGCGGGAGTTTCGCCCCCCCGAATGAGCAGTTCTTC.

The chain combines TRBV6-1 with TRBJ2-2; a weak D match, TRBD2 (6 bases). Between the trimmed V and J ends, which lost 0 bases and 1 base, there was a span of 30 bases. The length of the CDR3 is 23 residues. Germline CDR1 MNHNS, CDR2 SASEGT. The CDR3 spells CASSEALRRGLVGRTKNTGELFF. Written as DNA, the CDR3 is TGTGCCAGCAGTGAAGCGCTCCGGCGGGGCTTAGTTGGGCGGACTAAGAACACCGGGGAGCTGTTTTTT.

V gene TRBV7-3 combines with J gene TRBJ2-3; D remains ambiguous. V was trimmed by 9 bases and J by 8 bases, leaving 12 bases between them. Germline V CDR1 and CDR2: SGHTA, FQGTGA. This CDR3 has 11 amino acids. The CDR3 protein is CAREQESTQYF. In DNA form, the CDR3 reads TGTGCCAGAGAGCAGGAAAGTACGCAGTATTTT.